These T cell receptor beta chains were read from a single sample in a study of T-cell reconstitution after alpha-beta-depleted transplantation in children. One entry per CDR3 protein results from TCRdb running MiXCR on the PCR reads. This sample has fewer than 550,000 distinct CDR3 sequences, with over 10% found just once. The sample in question was PBMCs, mostly from graft donor cells, obtained 180 days after TCRalphabeta/CD19-depleted stem cell transplant. These receptors came from a female patient aged 2 to 10 who had a stem cell transplant for aplastic anemia, so the T cells may come from the graft donor. Each CDR3 is given with its conserved first and last residue. Fields, in order: CDR3 protein, CDR3 DNA, V gene, D gene, clone size, J gene. A D gene is named only where the DNA matches it firmly. The size field is filled for only some rows; it gives once, few, many or a size class.

CDR3aa: CASSFQGGRSYEQYF
CDR3nt: TGTGCCAGCAGTTTCCAAGGGGGAAGGTCCTACGAGCAGTACTTC
v_gene: TRBV28
d_gene: -
abundance: -
j_gene: TRBJ2-7

CDR3aa: CAWVGGADNEQFF
CDR3nt: TGTGCCTGGGTTGGCGGGGCAGACAATGAGCAGTTCTTC
v_gene: TRBV30
d_gene: -
abundance: -
j_gene: TRBJ2-1

CDR3aa: CASTLRASGYNEQFF
CDR3nt: TGTGCCAGTACCCTCCGAGCTAGCGGTTACAATGAGCAGTTCTTC
v_gene: TRBV19
d_gene: TRBD2
abundance: few
j_gene: TRBJ2-1

CDR3aa: CASSQGSWSNQPQHF
CDR3nt: TGCGCCAGCAGCCAAGGCTCATGGAGCAATCAGCCCCAGCATTTT
v_gene: TRBV4-3
d_gene: -
abundance: few
j_gene: TRBJ1-5

CDR3aa: CASSFVGLQETQYF
CDR3nt: TGTGCCAGCAGTTTCGTGGGGCTCCAAGAGACCCAGTACTTC
v_gene: TRBV28
d_gene: -
abundance: -
j_gene: TRBJ2-5

CDR3aa: CASKPGHRSNEQFF
CDR3nt: TGCGCCAGCAAACCGGGACACCGAAGCAATGAGCAGTTCTTC
v_gene: TRBV10-2
d_gene: -
abundance: many
j_gene: TRBJ2-1

CDR3aa: CASSLFSNGYSYNEQFF
CDR3nt: TGCGCCAGCAGCTTGTTCAGTAATGGATATTCCTACAATGAGCAGTTCTTC
v_gene: TRBV5-1
d_gene: -
abundance: few
j_gene: TRBJ2-1

CDR3aa: CSASTLAGGGDTQYF
CDR3nt: TGCAGTGCTAGTACTTTGGCGGGAGGCGGCGATACGCAGTATTTT
v_gene: TRBV20-1
d_gene: TRBD2
abundance: -
j_gene: TRBJ2-3

CDR3aa: CASSQESQETQYF
CDR3nt: TGCGCCAGCAGCCAAGAATCGCAAGAGACCCAGTACTTC
v_gene: TRBV4-3
d_gene: -
abundance: few
j_gene: TRBJ2-5

CDR3aa: CSRNSGLAGGRTYTGELFF
CDR3nt: TGCAGTCGCAACTCGGGACTAGCGGGAGGGCGGACATACACCGGGGAGCTGTTTTTT
v_gene: TRBV29-1
d_gene: TRBD2
abundance: few
j_gene: TRBJ2-2

CDR3aa: CASSLGTGRSTEAFF
CDR3nt: TGTGCCAGCTCACTGGGGACAGGTCGGAGCACTGAAGCTTTCTTT
v_gene: TRBV18
d_gene: TRBD1
abundance: few
j_gene: TRBJ1-1

CDR3aa: CASSPAGSRQPQHF
CDR3nt: TGTGCCAGCAGCCCAGCGGGAAGTCGGCAGCCCCAGCATTTT
v_gene: TRBV7-8
d_gene: -
abundance: -
j_gene: TRBJ1-5

CDR3aa: CASRGVNTIYF
CDR3nt: TGTGCCAGCAGAGGTGTAAACACCATATATTTT
v_gene: TRBV6-5
d_gene: -
abundance: few
j_gene: TRBJ1-3

CDR3aa: CSGRDRGQETQYF
CDR3nt: TGCAGCGGGAGGGACAGGGGGCAAGAGACCCAGTACTTC
v_gene: TRBV29-1
d_gene: TRBD1
abundance: few
j_gene: TRBJ2-5

CDR3aa: CAISLSWGTGGSYNEQFF
CDR3nt: TGTGCCATCAGTCTAAGCTGGGGGACGGGAGGGTCCTACAATGAGCAGTTCTTC
v_gene: TRBV10-3
d_gene: TRBD2
abundance: -
j_gene: TRBJ2-1

CDR3aa: CASSQEETGTAITQYF
CDR3nt: TGCGCCAGCAGCCAAGAGGAAACAGGGACTGCAATTACCCAGTACTTC
v_gene: TRBV4-3
d_gene: -
abundance: many
j_gene: TRBJ2-5

CDR3aa: CASSAGTQFHSNQPQHF
CDR3nt: TGTGCCAGCAGTGCGGGCACACAATTCCATAGCAATCAGCCCCAGCATTTT
v_gene: TRBV2
d_gene: -
abundance: -
j_gene: TRBJ1-5

CDR3aa: CASSQRQGLGYEQYF
CDR3nt: TGCGCCAGCAGCCAGAGGCAGGGTTTAGGATACGAGCAGTACTTC
v_gene: TRBV4-3
d_gene: -
abundance: few
j_gene: TRBJ2-7

CDR3aa: CASSLVGSGSAADTQYF
CDR3nt: TGTGCCAGCAGCTTAGTAGGCAGCGGGAGCGCGGCAGATACGCAGTATTTT
v_gene: TRBV7-2
d_gene: TRBD2
abundance: few
j_gene: TRBJ2-3

CDR3aa: CASSYSQGKGNYGYTF
CDR3nt: TGTGCCAGCAGTTACTCGCAGGGAAAAGGGAACTATGGCTACACCTTC
v_gene: TRBV6-5
d_gene: -
abundance: few
j_gene: TRBJ1-2

CDR3aa: CASSLAGTSLETQYF
CDR3nt: TGTGCCAGCAGCTTAGCCGGGACTAGCCTAGAGACCCAGTACTTC
v_gene: TRBV7-6
d_gene: TRBD2
abundance: -
j_gene: TRBJ2-5

CDR3aa: CASSDSGLFTYEQYF
CDR3nt: TGTGCCAGCAGCGACTCGGGACTATTCACCTACGAGCAGTACTTC
v_gene: TRBV7-8
d_gene: TRBD2
abundance: many
j_gene: TRBJ2-7

CDR3aa: CASSIARQGRGLSNQPQHF
CDR3nt: TGTGCCAGTAGTATAGCCAGGCAGGGCCGGGGACTTAGCAATCAGCCCCAGCATTTT
v_gene: TRBV19
d_gene: -
abundance: few
j_gene: TRBJ1-5

CDR3aa: CAWRGDRPYTDTQYF
CDR3nt: TGTGCCTGGAGAGGGGACAGGCCCTACACAGATACGCAGTATTTT
v_gene: TRBV30
d_gene: TRBD1
abundance: -
j_gene: TRBJ2-3

CDR3aa: CASTSSGTGSYEQYF
CDR3nt: TGTGCCAGCACCTCCTCTGGGACAGGGTCCTACGAGCAGTACTTC
v_gene: TRBV28
d_gene: TRBD1
abundance: few
j_gene: TRBJ2-7

CDR3aa: CSAHEGGLAYNEQFF
CDR3nt: TGCAGTGCCCACGAGGGGGGACTAGCCTACAATGAGCAGTTCTTC
v_gene: TRBV20-1
d_gene: TRBD2
abundance: few
j_gene: TRBJ2-1

CDR3aa: CASSQTSGTSYEQFF
CDR3nt: TGTGCCAGCAGCCAAACCTCCGGGACTAGCTATGAGCAGTTCTTC
v_gene: TRBV11-2
d_gene: TRBD2
abundance: few
j_gene: TRBJ2-1

CDR3aa: CASSAQGKAKNIQYF
CDR3nt: TGTGCCAGCAGCGCACAGGGGAAGGCCAAAAACATTCAGTACTTC
v_gene: TRBV11-2
d_gene: TRBD1
abundance: many
j_gene: TRBJ2-4

CDR3aa: CASSPNRDRGQETQYF
CDR3nt: TGTGCCAGCAGTCCCAACCGGGACAGGGGACAAGAGACCCAGTACTTC
v_gene: TRBV12-3/TRBV12-4
d_gene: TRBD1
abundance: few
j_gene: TRBJ2-5

CDR3aa: CASNLAVLGQGGDTQYF
CDR3nt: TGTGCCAGCAACTTGGCTGTCTTGGGACAGGGTGGAGATACGCAGTATTTT
v_gene: TRBV5-4
d_gene: TRBD1
abundance: -
j_gene: TRBJ2-3

CDR3aa: CSADRGWWNEQFF
CDR3nt: TGCAGCGCGGACAGGGGATGGTGGAATGAGCAGTTCTTC
v_gene: TRBV29-1
d_gene: TRBD1
abundance: -
j_gene: TRBJ2-1

CDR3aa: CASGDRRAYDETQYF
CDR3nt: TGTGCCAGCGGTGACCGGAGGGCCTATGATGAGACCCAGTACTTC
v_gene: TRBV6-2/TRBV6-3
d_gene: -
abundance: -
j_gene: TRBJ2-5

CDR3aa: CASSPDGGGRNTIYF
CDR3nt: TGTGCCAGCAGCCCCGATGGGGGAGGAAGAAACACCATATATTTT
v_gene: TRBV7-8
d_gene: -
abundance: few
j_gene: TRBJ1-3

CDR3aa: CATSSRAGSSYEQYF
CDR3nt: TGTGCCACCAGCAGTAGGGCTGGGAGCTCCTACGAGCAGTACTTC
v_gene: TRBV15
d_gene: -
abundance: few
j_gene: TRBJ2-7

CDR3aa: CATPSTQDAGYGYTF
CDR3nt: TGTGCCACCCCCTCTACCCAGGACGCCGGCTATGGCTACACCTTC
v_gene: TRBV28
d_gene: -
abundance: -
j_gene: TRBJ1-2

CDR3aa: CSARGGGEQFF
CDR3nt: TGCAGTGCTAGAGGGGGGGGGGAGCAGTTCTTC
v_gene: TRBV20-1
d_gene: TRBD2
abundance: few
j_gene: TRBJ2-1

CDR3aa: CSARGGLSYNEQFF
CDR3nt: TGCAGTGCTAGAGGTGGGCTTTCCTACAATGAGCAGTTCTTC
v_gene: TRBV20-1
d_gene: -
abundance: few
j_gene: TRBJ2-1

CDR3aa: CASNGTVPYF
CDR3nt: TGTGCCAGCAACGGGACAGTTCCGTACTTC
v_gene: TRBV6-2/TRBV6-3
d_gene: TRBD1
abundance: -
j_gene: TRBJ2-5

CDR3aa: CASSSPSGQIQPEQFF
CDR3nt: TGTGCCAGCAGTTCTCCCAGCGGGCAGATACAGCCTGAGCAGTTCTTC
v_gene: TRBV27
d_gene: -
abundance: -
j_gene: TRBJ2-1

CDR3aa: CASSSRLAGGVLGDTQYF
CDR3nt: TGTGCCAGCAGCAGTCGACTAGCGGGAGGTGTTCTAGGAGATACGCAGTATTTT
v_gene: TRBV4-2
d_gene: TRBD2
abundance: -
j_gene: TRBJ2-3

CDR3aa: CSARDLKRDFGPQHF
CDR3nt: TGCAGTGCTAGAGACCTAAAAAGGGACTTCGGGCCCCAGCATTTT
v_gene: TRBV20-1
d_gene: -
abundance: -
j_gene: TRBJ1-5

CDR3aa: CSARGATFPYEQYF
CDR3nt: TGCAGTGCTCGAGGGGCCACTTTTCCCTACGAGCAGTACTTC
v_gene: TRBV20-1
d_gene: -
abundance: -
j_gene: TRBJ2-7

CDR3aa: CASRGADPYNEQFF
CDR3nt: TGTGCCAGCAGAGGGGCGGATCCCTACAATGAGCAGTTCTTC
v_gene: TRBV6-2/TRBV6-3
d_gene: -
abundance: -
j_gene: TRBJ2-1

CDR3aa: CSASGTGRFVYGYTF
CDR3nt: TGCAGTGCTAGTGGGACAGGGCGATTCGTCTATGGCTACACCTTC
v_gene: TRBV20-1
d_gene: TRBD1
abundance: many
j_gene: TRBJ1-2

CDR3aa: CASSVDIRGHEQYF
CDR3nt: TGTGCCAGCAGCGTAGACATCAGGGGGCACGAGCAGTACTTC
v_gene: TRBV9
d_gene: TRBD1
abundance: -
j_gene: TRBJ2-7

CDR3aa: CASSLPHRVYNEQFF
CDR3nt: TGTGCCAGCAGTTTGCCCCACAGGGTCTACAATGAGCAGTTCTTC
v_gene: TRBV28
d_gene: -
abundance: -
j_gene: TRBJ2-1

CDR3aa: CASSEGTGIGYTF
CDR3nt: TGTGCCAGCAGCGAGGGGACAGGGATCGGCTACACCTTC
v_gene: TRBV9
d_gene: TRBD1
abundance: -
j_gene: TRBJ1-2

CDR3aa: CASSYDRGETQYF
CDR3nt: TGTGCCAGCAGTTACGATAGGGGGGAGACCCAGTACTTC
v_gene: TRBV6-5
d_gene: -
abundance: -
j_gene: TRBJ2-5

CDR3aa: CASNSGDRAFNEQFF
CDR3nt: TGTGCCAGCAACTCGGGGGACAGGGCGTTCAATGAGCAGTTCTTC
v_gene: TRBV5-4
d_gene: TRBD1
abundance: once
j_gene: TRBJ2-1

CDR3aa: CSARDPRSGATEAFF
CDR3nt: TGCAGTGCTAGAGATCCAAGGTCAGGTGCCACTGAAGCTTTCTTT
v_gene: TRBV20-1
d_gene: -
abundance: -
j_gene: TRBJ1-1

CDR3aa: CASSPVVGPQHF
CDR3nt: TGTGCCAGCTCCCCCGTGGTTGGGCCCCAGCATTTT
v_gene: TRBV18
d_gene: -
abundance: -
j_gene: TRBJ1-5

CDR3aa: CASSLVFAGGPDEQFF
CDR3nt: TGTGCCAGCAGCTTAGTTTTTGCGGGAGGGCCGGATGAGCAGTTCTTC
v_gene: TRBV7-2
d_gene: TRBD2
abundance: -
j_gene: TRBJ2-1

CDR3aa: CASRPRDSRPDTQYF
CDR3nt: TGTGCCAGCAGGCCCCGGGACTCAAGGCCAGATACGCAGTATTTT
v_gene: TRBV6-2/TRBV6-3
d_gene: -
abundance: few
j_gene: TRBJ2-3

CDR3aa: CATSRDGGGGNIQYF
CDR3nt: TGTGCCACCAGCAGAGATGGGGGGGGAGGAAACATTCAGTACTTC
v_gene: TRBV15
d_gene: TRBD2
abundance: few
j_gene: TRBJ2-4

CDR3aa: CASSLEGQGYNEQFF
CDR3nt: TGCGCCAGCAGCTTGGAGGGACAGGGCTACAATGAGCAGTTCTTC
v_gene: TRBV5-1
d_gene: TRBD1
abundance: many
j_gene: TRBJ2-1

CDR3aa: CATSLSTGGGSDTQYF
CDR3nt: TGTGCCACCAGTCTTTCGACAGGGGGAGGATCAGATACGCAGTATTTT
v_gene: TRBV24-1
d_gene: TRBD1
abundance: -
j_gene: TRBJ2-3

CDR3aa: CSVLSGVSTDTQYF
CDR3nt: TGCAGCGTCTTATCGGGAGTGAGCACAGATACGCAGTATTTT
v_gene: TRBV29-1
d_gene: -
abundance: -
j_gene: TRBJ2-3